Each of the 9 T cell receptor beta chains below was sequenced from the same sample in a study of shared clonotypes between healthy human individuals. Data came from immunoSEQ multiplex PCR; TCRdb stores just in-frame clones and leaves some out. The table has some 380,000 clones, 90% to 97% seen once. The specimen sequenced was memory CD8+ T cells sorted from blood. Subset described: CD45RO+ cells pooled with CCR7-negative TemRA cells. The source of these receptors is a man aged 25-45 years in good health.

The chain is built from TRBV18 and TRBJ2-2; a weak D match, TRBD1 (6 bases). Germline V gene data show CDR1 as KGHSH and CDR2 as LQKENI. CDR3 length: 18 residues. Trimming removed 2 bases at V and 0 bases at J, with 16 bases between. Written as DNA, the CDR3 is TGTGCCAGCTCACCAATGAACATTAGGACAGCGAACACCGGGGAGCTGTTTTTT. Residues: CASSPMNIRTANTGELFF.

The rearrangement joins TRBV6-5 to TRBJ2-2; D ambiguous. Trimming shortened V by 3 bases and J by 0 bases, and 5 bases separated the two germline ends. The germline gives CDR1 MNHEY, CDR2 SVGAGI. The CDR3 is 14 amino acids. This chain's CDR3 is CASSYGANTGELFF. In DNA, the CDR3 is TGTGCCAGCAGTTATGGGGCGAACACCGGGGAGCTGTTTTTT.

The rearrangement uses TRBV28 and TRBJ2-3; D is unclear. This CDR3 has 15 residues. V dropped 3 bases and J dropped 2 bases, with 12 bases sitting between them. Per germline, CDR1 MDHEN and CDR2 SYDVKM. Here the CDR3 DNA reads TGTGCCAGCAGTTTCGGCAGATGGCACACAGATACGCAGTATTTT. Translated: CASSFGRWHTDTQYF.

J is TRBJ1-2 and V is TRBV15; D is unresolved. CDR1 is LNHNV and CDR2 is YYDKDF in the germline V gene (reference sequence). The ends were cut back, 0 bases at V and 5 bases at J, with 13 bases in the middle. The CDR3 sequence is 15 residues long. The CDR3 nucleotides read TGTGCCACCAGCAGAGATATTCGGACTCCTTATGGCTACACCTTC. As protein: CATSRDIRTPYGYTF.

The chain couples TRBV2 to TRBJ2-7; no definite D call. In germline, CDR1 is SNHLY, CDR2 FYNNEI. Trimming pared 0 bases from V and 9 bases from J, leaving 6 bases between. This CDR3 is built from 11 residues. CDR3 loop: CASSEASVQYF. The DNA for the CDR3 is TGTGCCAGCAGTGAAGCCTCGGTGCAGTACTTC.

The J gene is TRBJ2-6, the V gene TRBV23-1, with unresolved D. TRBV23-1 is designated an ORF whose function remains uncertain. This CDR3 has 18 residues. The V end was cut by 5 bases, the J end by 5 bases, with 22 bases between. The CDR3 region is CASSYDHTQQSRANVLTF. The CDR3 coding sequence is TGCGCCAGCAGTTACGATCATACGCAACAAAGTCGGGCCAACGTCCTGACTTTC.

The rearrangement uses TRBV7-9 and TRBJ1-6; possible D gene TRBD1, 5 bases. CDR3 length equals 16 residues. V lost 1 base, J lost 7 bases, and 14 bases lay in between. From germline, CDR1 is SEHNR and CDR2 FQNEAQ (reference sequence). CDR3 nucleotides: TGTGCCAGCAGCTTAGACTCGGGACTCCGAAATTCACCCCTCCACTTT. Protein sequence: CASSLDSGLRNSPLHF. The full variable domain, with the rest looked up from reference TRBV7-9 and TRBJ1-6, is DTGVSQNPRHKITKRGQNVTFRCDPISEHNRLYWYRQTLGQGPEFLTYFQNEAQLEKSRLLSDRFSAERPKGSFSTLEIQRTEQGDSAMYLCASSLDSGLRNSPLHFGNGTRLTVT.

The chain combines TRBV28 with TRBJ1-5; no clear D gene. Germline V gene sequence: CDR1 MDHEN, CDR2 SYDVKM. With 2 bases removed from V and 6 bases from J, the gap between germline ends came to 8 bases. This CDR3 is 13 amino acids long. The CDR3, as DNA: TGTGCCAGCAGTTTAAGGGATGGTCAGCCCCAGCATTTT. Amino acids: CASSLRDGQPQHF.

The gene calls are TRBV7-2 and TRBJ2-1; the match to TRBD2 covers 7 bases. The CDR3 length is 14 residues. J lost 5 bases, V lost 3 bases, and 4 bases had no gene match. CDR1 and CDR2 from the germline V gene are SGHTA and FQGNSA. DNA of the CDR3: TGTGCCAGCAGCTTGGCTAGCGGTAACAATGAGCAGTTCTTC. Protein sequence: CASSLASGNNEQFF.